The T cell receptor (beta chain) described here comes from a study of cytomegalovirus exposure and HLA in healthy donors. Background on the study: Samples from HLA-typed donors yielded about 86 million unique TCRs in an early data release. Study-wide points: More clonal expansion characterized HLA-associated TCR beta chains than equally common others in a later analysis. It was confirmed in vitro that three of the CMV-associated chains were specific for CMV antigens.

In the PCR, 60 Vbeta and 13 Jbeta primers were used. Original processing notes: Later analysis identified some 88 million unique TCR beta chains, about 10 million shared. Clones were sequenced by immunoSEQ multiplex PCR, and TCRdb holds only the in-frame ones, with some missing. V and J calls plus clone size are reproduced from that table; the DNA served to infer D and trimming. The sample includes around 140,000 clones, around 80% of them seen just once. As to this clone: Its antigen is undetermined.

Specimen: PBMCs. The TCR sequence derives from a woman aged 60-70 years in good health and CMV-seropositive.

The chain's CDR3 is CASRTGNTEAFF. CDR3 bases: TGTGCCAGCAGGACAGGGAACACTGAAGCTTTCTTT. The chain couples TRBV28 to TRBJ1-1; the D gene is possibly TRBD1 (6 bases). V dropped 6 bases and J dropped 1 base, with 6 bases sitting between them. Germline values: CDR1 MDHEN, CDR2 SYDVKM. CDR3 length: 12 amino acids.